Below, 26 T cell receptor beta chains from the same sample are listed, as sequenced in a study of identical twins. TCRdb used MiXCR to reprocess the 5' RACE reads, holding one entry per CDR3 protein. Among under 250,000 distinct CDR3 sequences, around 10% were seen once, and the ten largest hold 5% to 6.5%. The source material was memory (CD45RO+) T cells sorted from blood. Every receptor here comes from a young woman in good health.

This clonotype has just a few counts. The chain employs TRBV7-8 and TRBJ1-3, with D uncertain. CDR1 SGHVS and CDR2 FQNEAQ come from the germline V gene. The length of the CDR3 is 14 residues. Trimming left V 2 bases short and J 0 bases short, with 5 bases between. The CDR3 coding sequence is TGTGCCAGCAGCTTAATCCTCTCTGGAAACACCATATATTTT. It codes for CASSLILSGNTIYF. The whole variable domain, remainder taken from reference TRBV7-8 and TRBJ1-3, is GAGVSQSPRYKVAKRGQDVALRCDPISGHVSLFWYQQALGQGPEFLTYFQNEAQLDKSGLPSDRFFAERPEGSVSTLKIQRTQQEDSAVYLCASSLILSGNTIYFGEGSWLTVV.

The CDR3 DNA follows: TGTGCTAGTGGCACCGAGACAATCGAAAAACTGTTTTTT. Translation: CASGTETIEKLFF. The gene calls are TRBV12-5 and TRBJ1-4; no clear D gene. Between the trimmed V and J ends, which lost 6 bases and 8 bases, there was a span of 13 bases. CDR1 is LGHNT and CDR2 is FRNRAP in the germline V gene. The CDR3 consists of 13 residues.

This clonotype was observed a handful of times. V usage is TRBV7-9 and J usage is TRBJ1-6, with a weak D call TRBD1 (5 bases). This CDR3 is built from 12 residues. CDR1 is SEHNR, CDR2 FQNEAQ, per germline (reference sequence). V lost 5 bases to trimming and J lost 13 bases, with 12 bases between them. The CDR3 is CASSPGEGPLHF. The CDR3 DNA reads TGTGCCAGCAGCCCCGGGGAGGGGCCCCTCCACTTT.

This clonotype has a handful of counts. This chain links TRBV2 with TRBJ2-1; 9 nucleotides match TRBD2. Germline CDR1 is SNHLY and CDR2 is FYNNEI. Trimming removed 7 bases from V and 6 bases from J; junction bases left unmatched: 10. There are 15 residues in the CDR3. CDR3 loop: CASKIRREGGNEQFF. The CDR3 nucleotides are TGTGCCAGCAAAATTAGGCGGGAGGGTGGCAATGAGCAGTTCTTC.

The chain uses TRBV5-1 and TRBJ2-7; D gene uncertain. V lost 0 bases and J 9 bases, leaving 13 bases between the germline ends. The CDR3 consists of 13 residues. Per the germline V gene, CDR1 is SGHRS and CDR2 is YFSETQ. The DNA of the CDR3 is TGCGCCAGCAGCTTGGACGGGCCTCGCGGGCAGTACTTC. Amino acid sequence: CASSLDGPRGQYF.

This clonotype was counted many times. The chain uses TRBV6-1 and TRBJ2-1; a weak D match, TRBD2 (5 bases). Looked up from germline, CDR1 is MNHNS and CDR2 is SASEGT. V gave up 7 bases and J gave up 12 bases, with 22 bases separating them. CDR3 length equals 14 residues. The CDR3 DNA follows: TGTGCCAGCAAAAACGGTCCTGGAGGAGTTCGGCAGTTCTTC. It codes for CASKNGPGGVRQFF.

This clonotype has a handful of counts. The chain recombines TRBV5-1 with TRBJ2-2, with TRBD1 matching over 9 bases. The CDR3 loop spans 17 amino acids. Germline values: CDR1 SGHRS, CDR2 YFSETQ. V lost 2 bases, J lost 7 bases, and 12 bases stayed unmatched. In DNA, the CDR3 is TGCGCCAGCAGCTTTATTTACAGGGGGCGCCCCAACGGGGAGCTGTTTTTT. Translated: CASSFIYRGRPNGELFF.

This clonotype was seen ten or more times. The chain joins TRBV29-1 to TRBJ1-1; D is possibly TRBD1 (6 bases). Germline V CDR1 and CDR2: SQVTM, ANQGSEA. The CDR3 runs to 12 residues. V was pared by 7 bases and J by 3 bases, with 12 bases between. Here the CDR3 reads CSAQGLDTEAFF. CDR3 in DNA: TGCAGCGCTCAGGGGTTGGACACTGAAGCTTTCTTT.

This clonotype was seen a handful of times. This sequence joins TRBV20-1 and TRBJ1-1; the D gene is possibly TRBD1 (6 bases). Germline V gene data show CDR1 as DFQATT and CDR2 as SNEGSKA (reference sequence). V lost 3 bases and J lost 3, with 14 bases in between. The CDR3 covers 14 residues. CDR3 sequence: CSASSRGSDTEAFF. The DNA of the CDR3 is TGCAGTGCTAGTTCCAGGGGTTCTGACACTGAAGCTTTCTTT.

The chain carries TRBV24-1 and TRBJ2-1; no firm D call. Trimming pared 5 bases from V and 5 bases from J, leaving 6 bases between. Germline CDR1 is KGHDR and CDR2 is SFDVKD. The CDR3 sequence is 12 residues long. Here the CDR3 reads CATSASDNEQFF. The CDR3 nucleotides read TGTGCCACCAGTGCTTCCGACAATGAGCAGTTCTTC.

The V and J genes are TRBV2 and TRBJ1-2; maybe TRBD1 (5 bases). The CDR3 loop spans 13 amino acids. The V gene lost 4 bases and the J gene lost 1 base, with 7 bases spanning the gap. CDR1 is SNHLY and CDR2 is FYNNEI in the germline V gene. Here the CDR3 DNA reads TGTGCCAGCAGTGTCGACAGTAACTATGGCTACACCTTC. This gives the protein CASSVDSNYGYTF.

The J gene is TRBJ2-1, the V gene TRBV7-9; TRBD2 is a possible D gene (7 bases). With 5 bases removed from V and 6 bases from J, the gap between germline ends came to 20 bases. CDR1 SEHNR and CDR2 FQNEAQ come from the germline V gene (reference sequence). This CDR3 contains 16 residues. The CDR3, as DNA: TGTGCCAGCAGCGATATGGGGGGGCTAGTCTTCAATGAGCAGTTCTTC. Translation gives CASSDMGGLVFNEQFF.

CDR3 nucleotide sequence: TGCAGTGCTAGGACTAGCCAAGAGACCCAGTACTTC. This translates into CSARTSQETQYF. The J gene is TRBJ2-5, the V gene TRBV20-1; D might be TRBD2 (6 bases). This CDR3 is 12 amino acids long. The V end lost 3 bases, the J end lost 1 base, and 6 bases lay between the germline ends. Germline CDR1 is DFQATT and CDR2 is SNEGSKA (reference sequence).

The chain recombines TRBV27 with TRBJ2-7; D ambiguous. Germline loops: CDR1 MNHEY, CDR2 SMNVEV (reference sequence). V gave up 4 bases and J gave up 6 bases, with 10 bases separating them. CDR3 length: 12 amino acids. This CDR3 is CASSSRGREQYF. The CDR3 DNA sequence: TGTGCCAGCAGTTCCCGCGGACGCGAGCAGTACTTC.

This clonotype was detected many times. The V and J genes are TRBV11-2 and TRBJ2-1; TRBD1 aligns across 7 bases. The CDR3 is 14 amino acids. CDR1 is SGHAT and CDR2 is FQNNGV in the germline V gene. J lost 8 bases, V lost 0 bases, and 4 bases had no gene match. CDR3 loop: CASSLEDRVDEQFF. CDR3 DNA sequence: TGTGCCAGCAGCTTAGAAGACAGGGTGGATGAGCAGTTCTTC.

This clonotype was seen repeatedly, ten times or more. CDR3 nucleotide sequence: TGTGCCAGCAGCTTATCTGGGGCAGATACGCAGTATTTT. Protein: CASSLSGADTQYF. The genes are TRBV7-9 and TRBJ2-3; D ambiguous. The CDR3 extends over 13 amino acids. Trimming took 2 bases from V and 4 from J, leaving 7 bases between them. Germline-derived CDR1 and CDR2 are SEHNR and FQNEAQ (reference sequence).

At least ten counts were recorded for this clonotype. The genes are TRBV20-1 and TRBJ1-5; no clear D. Germline lookup yields CDR1 DFQATT and CDR2 SNEGSKA (reference sequence). Deletions cut 6 bases from V and 4 bases from J, with 10 bases between. The CDR3 consists of 12 residues. Here the CDR3 reads CSAKSLNQPQHF. The CDR3 region has the DNA TGCAGTGCCAAAAGCTTAAATCAGCCCCAGCATTTT.

This clonotype was detected only a few times. The chain employs TRBV5-4 and TRBJ1-1; 11 bases agree with TRBD1. V was pared by 2 bases and J by 5 bases, with 8 bases of the junction left unmatched. Germline values: CDR1 SGHNT, CDR2 YYREEE (reference sequence). There are 16 residues in the CDR3. CDR3 coding DNA: TGTGCCAGCAGCTTCCTCCGGGACAGGGGGGGGACTGAAGCTTTCTTT. Its translation is CASSFLRDRGGTEAFF.

This clonotype was found a few times. This sequence joins TRBV5-1 and TRBJ2-3, with D unresolved. From germline, CDR1 is SGHRS and CDR2 YFSETQ. The length of the CDR3 is 14 residues. V was pared by 4 bases and J by 4 bases, with 13 bases between. CDR3 protein: CASSPGRASDTQYF. The CDR3, as DNA: TGCGCCAGCAGCCCCGGCCGGGCCTCAGATACGCAGTATTTT.

The V gene is TRBV5-4, the J gene TRBJ2-3; D uncertain. V was cut by 9 bases and J by 7 bases, with 12 bases left in between. The CDR3 extends over 11 amino acids. Germline values: CDR1 SGHNT, CDR2 YYREEE (reference sequence). The chain's CDR3 is CATAGRNTQYF. In nucleotides, the CDR3 is TGTGCCACCGCCGGGCGTAATACGCAGTATTTT.

This clonotype was seen ten or more times. This chain connects TRBV5-1 to TRBJ1-1; D is ambiguous. V lost 4 bases and J 1 base, leaving 8 bases between the germline ends. The CDR3 has 13 amino acids. CDR1 is SGHRS, CDR2 YFSETQ, per germline. The CDR3 reads CASSRSSNTEAFF. The CDR3 DNA sequence: TGCGCCAGCAGCAGGTCTTCGAACACTGAAGCTTTCTTT.

A few counts support this clonotype. V and J are TRBV6-1 and TRBJ2-4; tentatively, D is TRBD1 (5 bases). CDR1 MNHNS and CDR2 SASEGT come from the germline V gene. The V end lost 0 bases, the J end lost 7 bases, and 7 bases lay between the germline ends. CDR3 length: 13 residues. The CDR3 loop reads CASSEAQVNIQYF. The CDR3 bases are TGTGCCAGCAGTGAAGCACAGGTGAACATTCAGTACTTC.

This clonotype occurred many times. Here the CDR3 DNA reads TGTGCCAGCAGCTTCGGAGGGGGCGTCATCCAAGAGACCCAGTACTTC. The encoded protein is CASSFGGGVIQETQYF. The rearrangement uses TRBV11-2 and TRBJ2-5; TRBD1 might be the D (7 bases). Germline CDR1 and CDR2: SGHAT and FQNNGV. CDR3 length equals 16 residues. Deletions cut 3 bases from V and 1 base from J, with 15 bases between. Full variable domain (rest looked up from reference TRBV11-2 and TRBJ2-5): EAGVAQSPRYKIIEKRQSVAFWCNPISGHATLYWYQQILGQGPKLLIQFQNNGVVDDSQLPKDRFSAERLKGVDSTLKIQPAKLEDSAVYLCASSFGGGVIQETQYFGPGTRLLVL.

This clonotype was detected a few times. The chain is built from TRBV12-3 or TRBV12-4 and TRBJ1-6; D possibly corresponds to TRBD1 (5 bases). There are 15 residues in the CDR3. V was clipped by 2 bases and J by 6 bases, with 11 bases between them. This CDR3 is CASSLRGAINSPLHF. The CDR3 region has the DNA TGTGCCAGCAGTTTAAGAGGGGCTATTAATTCACCCCTCCACTTT.

This clonotype has only a few counts. This chain uses TRBV27 with TRBJ2-7; D call uncertain. CDR1 and CDR2 from the germline V gene are MNHEY and SMNVEV (reference sequence). The CDR3 consists of 13 residues. V was trimmed by 2 bases and J by 6 bases, leaving 11 bases between them. The CDR3 is CASSLSFAGEQYF. The CDR3, as DNA: TGTGCCAGCAGTTTAAGCTTCGCCGGCGAGCAGTACTTC.

In its sample, this clonotype was seen a few times. V gene TRBV20-1 combines with J gene TRBJ1-2; perhaps TRBD1 as D (6 bases). Deletions cut 0 bases from V and 9 bases from J, with 20 bases between. The CDR3 has 15 amino acids. Germline V gene lookup returns CDR1 DFQATT and CDR2 SNEGSKA (reference sequence). The chain's CDR3 is CSARDFGGPLRSYTF. CDR3 bases: TGCAGTGCTAGAGATTTCGGGGGGCCTTTAAGAAGCTACACCTTC.